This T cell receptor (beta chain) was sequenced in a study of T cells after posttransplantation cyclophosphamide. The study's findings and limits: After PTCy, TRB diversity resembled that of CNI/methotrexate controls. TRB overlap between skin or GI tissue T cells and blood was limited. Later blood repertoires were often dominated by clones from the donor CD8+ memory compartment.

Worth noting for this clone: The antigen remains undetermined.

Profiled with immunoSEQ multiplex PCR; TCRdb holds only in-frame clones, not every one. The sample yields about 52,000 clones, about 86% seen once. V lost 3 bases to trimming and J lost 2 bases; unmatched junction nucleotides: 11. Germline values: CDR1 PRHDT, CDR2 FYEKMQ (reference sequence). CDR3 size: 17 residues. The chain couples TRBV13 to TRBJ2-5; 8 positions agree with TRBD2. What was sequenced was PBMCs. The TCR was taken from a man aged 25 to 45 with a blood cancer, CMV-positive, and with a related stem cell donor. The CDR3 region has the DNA TGTGCCAGCAGCTTCGAGCGGGGGAGGAATAGGCAAGAGACCCAGTACTTC. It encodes CASSFERGRNRQETQYF.